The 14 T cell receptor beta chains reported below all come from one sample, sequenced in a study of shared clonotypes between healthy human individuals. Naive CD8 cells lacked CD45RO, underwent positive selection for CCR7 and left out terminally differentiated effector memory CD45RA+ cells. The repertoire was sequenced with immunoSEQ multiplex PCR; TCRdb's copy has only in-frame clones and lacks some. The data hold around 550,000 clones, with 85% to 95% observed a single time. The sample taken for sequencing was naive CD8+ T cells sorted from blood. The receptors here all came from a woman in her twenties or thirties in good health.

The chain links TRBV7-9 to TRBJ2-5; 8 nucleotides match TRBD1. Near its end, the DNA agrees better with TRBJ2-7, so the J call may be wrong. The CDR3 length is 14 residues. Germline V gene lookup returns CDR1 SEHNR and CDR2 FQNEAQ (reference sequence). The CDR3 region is CASSFVGQGIEQYF. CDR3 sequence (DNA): TGTGCCAGCAGCTTTGTCGGACAGGGTATCGAGCAGTACTTC.

CDR3 sequence: CASRQGVGNQPQHF. CDR3 coding DNA: TGTGCCAGCAGACAGGGAGTTGGCAATCAGCCCCAGCATTTT. The chain couples TRBV27 to TRBJ1-5, with D possibly being TRBD1 (6 bases). V dropped 6 bases and J dropped 2 bases, with 11 bases sitting between them. Germline V gene sequence: CDR1 MNHEY, CDR2 SMNVEV (reference sequence). The CDR3 is 14 amino acids.

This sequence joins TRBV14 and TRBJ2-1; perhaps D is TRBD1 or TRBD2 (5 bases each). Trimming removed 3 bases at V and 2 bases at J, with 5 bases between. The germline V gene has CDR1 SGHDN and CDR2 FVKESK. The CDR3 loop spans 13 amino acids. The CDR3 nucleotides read TGTGCCAGCAGCCAGGGGGCCTACAATGAGCAGTTCTTC. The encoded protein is CASSQGAYNEQFF.

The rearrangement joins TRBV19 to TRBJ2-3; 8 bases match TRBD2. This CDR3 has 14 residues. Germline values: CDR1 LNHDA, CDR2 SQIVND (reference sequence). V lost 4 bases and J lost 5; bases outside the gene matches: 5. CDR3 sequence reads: CASSNQRELDTQYF. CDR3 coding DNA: TGTGCCAGTAGTAACCAGCGGGAGCTAGATACGCAGTATTTT.

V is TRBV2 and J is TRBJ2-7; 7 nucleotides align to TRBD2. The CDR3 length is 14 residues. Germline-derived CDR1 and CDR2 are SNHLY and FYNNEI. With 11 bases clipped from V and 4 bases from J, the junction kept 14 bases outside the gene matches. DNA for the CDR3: TGTGCCGAAGGGGCAGGCGGGAGCGTTTACGAGCAGTACTTC. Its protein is CAEGAGGSVYEQYF. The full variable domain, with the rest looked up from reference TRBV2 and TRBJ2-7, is EPEVTQTPSHQVTQMGQEVILRCVPISNHLYFYWYRQILGQKVEFLVSFYNNEISEKSEIFDDQFSVERPDGSNFTLKIRSTKLEDSAMYFCAEGAGGSVYEQYFGPGTRLTVT.

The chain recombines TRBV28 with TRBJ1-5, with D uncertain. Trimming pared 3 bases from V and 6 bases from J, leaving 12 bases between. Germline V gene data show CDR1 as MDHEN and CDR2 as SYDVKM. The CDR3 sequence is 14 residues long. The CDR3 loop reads CASSFMGLAQPQHF. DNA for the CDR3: TGTGCCAGCAGTTTTATGGGTCTTGCTCAGCCCCAGCATTTT.

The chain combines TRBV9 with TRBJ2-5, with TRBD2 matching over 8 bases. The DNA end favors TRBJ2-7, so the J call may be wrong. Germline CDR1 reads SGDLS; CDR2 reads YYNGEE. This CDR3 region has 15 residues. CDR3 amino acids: CASSATSVSSYEQYF. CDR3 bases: TGTGCCAGCAGCGCGACTAGCGTTTCCTCCTACGAGCAGTACTTC.

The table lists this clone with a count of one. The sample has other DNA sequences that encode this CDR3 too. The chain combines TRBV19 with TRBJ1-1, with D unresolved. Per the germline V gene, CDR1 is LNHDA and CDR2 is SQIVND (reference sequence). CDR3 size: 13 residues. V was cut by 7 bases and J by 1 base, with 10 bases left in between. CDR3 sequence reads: CASTLTENTEAFF. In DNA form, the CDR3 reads TGTGCCAGTACCCTGACGGAGAACACTGAAGCTTTCTTT.

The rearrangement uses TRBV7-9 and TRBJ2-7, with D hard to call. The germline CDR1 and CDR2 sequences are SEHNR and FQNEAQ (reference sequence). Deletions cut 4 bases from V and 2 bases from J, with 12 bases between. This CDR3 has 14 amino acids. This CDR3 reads CASSSPQVAYEQYF. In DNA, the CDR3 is TGTGCCAGCAGCTCCCCCCAGGTGGCCTACGAGCAGTACTTC. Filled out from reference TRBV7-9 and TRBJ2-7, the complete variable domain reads DTGVSQNPRHKITKRGQNVTFRCDPISEHNRLYWYRQTLGQGPEFLTYFQNEAQLEKSRLLSDRFSAERPKGSFSTLEIQRTEQGDSAMYLCASSSPQVAYEQYFGPGTRLTVT.

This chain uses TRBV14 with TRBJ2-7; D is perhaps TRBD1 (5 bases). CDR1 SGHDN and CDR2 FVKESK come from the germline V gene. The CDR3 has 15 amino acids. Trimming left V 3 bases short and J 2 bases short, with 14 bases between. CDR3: CASSHAPQGPYEQYF. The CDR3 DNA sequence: TGTGCCAGCAGCCATGCCCCTCAGGGCCCCTACGAGCAGTACTTC. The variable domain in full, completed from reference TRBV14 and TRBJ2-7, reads EAGVTQFPSHSVIEKGQTVTLRCDPISGHDNLYWYRRVMGKEIKFLLHFVKESKQDESGMPNNRFLAERTGGTYSTLKVQPAELEDSGVYFCASSHAPQGPYEQYFGPGTRLTVT.

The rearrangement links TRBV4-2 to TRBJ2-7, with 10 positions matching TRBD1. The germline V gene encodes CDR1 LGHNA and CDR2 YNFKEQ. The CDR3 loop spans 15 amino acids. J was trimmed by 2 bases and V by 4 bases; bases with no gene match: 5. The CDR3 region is CASSPDRGPAYEQYF. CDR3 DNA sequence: TGTGCCAGCAGCCCTGACAGGGGGCCCGCCTACGAGCAGTACTTC.

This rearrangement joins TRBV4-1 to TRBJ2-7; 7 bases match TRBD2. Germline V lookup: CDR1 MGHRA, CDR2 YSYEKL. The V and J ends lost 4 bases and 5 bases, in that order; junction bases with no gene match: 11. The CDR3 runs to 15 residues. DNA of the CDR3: TGCGCCAGCAGCCGGGGCGCGGGAGCCGCCGACGAGCAGTACTTC. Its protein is CASSRGAGAADEQYF.

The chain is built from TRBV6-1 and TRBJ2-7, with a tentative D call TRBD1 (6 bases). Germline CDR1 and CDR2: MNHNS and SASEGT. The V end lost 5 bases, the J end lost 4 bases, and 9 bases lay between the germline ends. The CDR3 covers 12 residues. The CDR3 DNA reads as TGTGCCAGCAGTAGGGGGTATTACGAGCAGTACTTC. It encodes CASSRGYYEQYF.

For the CDR3, the DNA is TGTGCCAGCAGTTTACAGGGAGGATTAGGCACTGAAGCTTTCTTT. As protein: CASSLQGGLGTEAFF. V and J are TRBV27 and TRBJ1-1; a weak D match, TRBD1 (5 bases). The germline gives CDR1 MNHEY, CDR2 SMNVEV (reference sequence). This CDR3 has 15 residues. The ends were cut back, 2 bases at V and 4 bases at J, with 14 bases in the middle.